This TCR beta chain was recorded in a study of OX40 agonist ivuxolimab in advanced cancers. CDR1 is MNHNY, CDR2 SVGAGI, per germline (reference sequence). CDR3 length: 12 amino acids. V lost 4 bases to trimming and J lost 4 bases, with 7 bases between them. As to this clone: Other nucleotide sequences from this sample produce the same CDR3.

Only in-frame clones appear in the TCRdb table, and some are missing; sequencing was by immunoSEQ multiplex PCR. The sample yields over 80,000 clones, about 80% seen once. The chain joins TRBV6-6 to TRBJ1-2; D ambiguous. Sequencing used CD4+ or CD8+ T cells sorted from blood, obtained in a trial of the OX40 agonist ivuxolimab. This receptor was obtained from an adult with an advanced solid tumor such as melanoma, head and neck, liver or kidney cancer. The CDR3: CASSSGSYGYTF. DNA for the CDR3: TGTGCCAGCAGTTCCGGCAGCTATGGCTACACCTTC.